The 28 T cell receptor beta chains below come from one sample, sequenced in a study of blood T cell repertoires in COVID-19. Using immunoSEQ multiplex PCR, the repertoire was profiled, and TCRdb retains in-frame clones only, with some absent. Of over 350,000 clones in the sample, about 86% were seen once. The sequencing sample was made of PBMCs or T cells enriched from blood (not recorded which). All receptors derive from a woman aged 45-65 years who had recovered from COVID-19.

This clone has just a few counts. V usage is TRBV11-2 and J usage is TRBJ2-2; D is unresolved. This CDR3 is 17 amino acids long. V was cut by 7 bases and J by 4 bases, with 22 bases left in between. Per the germline V gene, CDR1 is SGHAT and CDR2 is FQNNGV. The CDR3 region has the DNA TGTGCCAGCACCCCCGCGACAAGGCTACTTTCCACCGGGGAGCTGTTTTTT. Translated: CASTPATRLLSTGELFF.

V and J are TRBV18 and TRBJ1-2; 10 bases align to TRBD1. The CDR3 consists of 14 residues. V dropped 8 bases and J dropped 6; count of bases not matched to a gene: 9. Germline V lookup: CDR1 KGHSH, CDR2 LQKENI. The CDR3 is CASASGQGDNGYTF. The CDR3 DNA follows: TGTGCCAGCGCGAGCGGACAGGGGGACAATGGCTACACCTTC.

The chain couples TRBV6-1 to TRBJ2-7, with 8 bases fitting TRBD2. The germline gives CDR1 MNHNS, CDR2 SASEGT. J was trimmed by 5 bases and V by 4 bases; bases with no gene match: 13. The CDR3 is made up of 16 amino acids. DNA of the CDR3: TGTGCCAGCAGTGTAGAGGCGGGGGGCCTCCCCAACGAGCAGTACTTC. Translating it yields CASSVEAGGLPNEQYF.

V and J are TRBV12-3 or TRBV12-4 and TRBJ2-7, with 8 bases that match TRBD1. The V segment lost 7 bases and the J segment 4 bases; nucleotides outside the gene matches: 6. This CDR3 comprises 13 residues. CDR3 region: CASTGQGRYEQYF. The CDR3 DNA reads as TGTGCCAGCACTGGACAGGGACGGTACGAGCAGTACTTC.

The chain carries TRBV6-5 and TRBJ2-7; a possible D gene is TRBD2 (5 bases). The length of the CDR3 is 15 residues. Germline-derived CDR1 and CDR2 are MNHEY and SVGAGI. V lost 7 bases and J 0 bases, leaving 16 bases between the germline ends. The CDR3 here is CASMNRGQNSYEQYF. The CDR3 DNA is TGTGCCAGCATGAACCGAGGGCAGAACTCCTACGAGCAGTACTTC.

There are a few counts of this clone. The V and J genes are TRBV27 and TRBJ2-7; tentative D call: TRBD1 (5 bases). Germline V gene data show CDR1 as MNHEY and CDR2 as SMNVEV (reference sequence). This CDR3 contains 15 residues. V was cut by 2 bases and J by 3 bases, with 14 bases left in between. As DNA, the CDR3 is TGTGCCAGCAGTTTAAGTCAGGGTTCGAACTACGAGCAGTACTTC. This gives the protein CASSLSQGSNYEQYF.

The rearrangement links TRBV7-9 to TRBJ2-2, with 9 bases aligning to TRBD2. This CDR3 has 13 residues. Germline-derived CDR1 and CDR2 are SEHNR and FQNEAQ (reference sequence). J was trimmed by 9 bases and V by 7 bases; bases with no gene match: 6. CDR3 loop: CASNAGGPWELFF. CDR3 nucleotides: TGTGCCAGCAATGCGGGGGGGCCCTGGGAGCTGTTTTTT.

The chain uses TRBV6-5 and TRBJ2-5, with 7 bases aligning to TRBD2. The junction had 6 bases not matched to a gene; V was cut back by 6 bases and J by 5 bases. The germline V gene has CDR1 MNHEY and CDR2 SVGAGI. This CDR3 contains 13 residues. Here the CDR3 DNA reads TGTGCCAGCAGGCCGGGGGGAATGGAGACCCAGTACTTC. Protein product: CASRPGGMETQYF.

CDR3 sequence reads: CASSQEISRSEAFF. CDR3 nucleotide sequence: TGTGCCAGCAGCCAAGAGATCAGCAGGTCGGAAGCTTTCTTT. The chain links TRBV3-1 (or the pseudogene TRBV3-2) to TRBJ1-1; D not certain. Germline assignment: CDR1 LGHDT and CDR2 YNNKEL (reference sequence). With 0 bases removed from V and 8 bases from J, the gap between germline ends came to 13 bases. This CDR3 comprises 14 residues.

The chain combines TRBV29-1 with TRBJ1-1; 8 nucleotides align to TRBD1. The CDR3 runs to 14 residues. The ends lost 5 bases at V and 7 bases at J; junction bases unmatched: 12. In germline, CDR1 is SQVTM, CDR2 ANQGSEA. Here the CDR3 reads CSVRSGTGGREAFF. CDR3 coding DNA: TGCAGCGTTCGAAGCGGGACAGGAGGGCGTGAAGCTTTCTTT.

The gene calls are TRBV4-1 and TRBJ2-3, with 10 bases that match TRBD2. In germline, CDR1 is MGHRA, CDR2 YSYEKL. J lost 4 bases, V lost 6 bases, and 7 bases had no gene match. This CDR3 has 15 residues. Here the CDR3 reads CASRKAGGRADTQYF. In nucleotides, the CDR3 is TGCGCCAGCAGGAAAGCGGGGGGGCGGGCAGATACGCAGTATTTT.

This chain joins TRBV27 and TRBJ1-6; 8 bases align to TRBD1. Germline V lookup: CDR1 MNHEY, CDR2 SMNVEV (reference sequence). Trimming at V came to 3 bases and at J to 9 bases, leaving 4 bases not matched to a gene. This CDR3 comprises 14 residues. The CDR3 DNA follows: TGTGCCAGCAGTTTTCGTGACAGGGGTTCACCCCTCCACTTT. Translation gives CASSFRDRGSPLHF.

The J gene is TRBJ1-1, the V gene TRBV29-1, with TRBD1 identical over 7 bases. Germline lookup yields CDR1 SQVTM and CDR2 ANQGSEA. The CDR3 length is 15 residues. V lost 1 base to trimming and J lost 2 bases; unmatched junction nucleotides: 7. In nucleotides, the CDR3 is TGCAGCGTTGAAGGGGCAGGGGGTCAAAACACTGAAGCTTTCTTT. Amino acids: CSVEGAGGQNTEAFF. The full variable domain, in which reference TRBV29-1 and TRBJ1-1 provide the parts outside the CDR3, is SAVISQKPSRDICQRGTSLTIQCQVDSQVTMMFWYRQQPGQSLTLIATANQGSEATYESGFVIDKFPISRPNLTFSTLTVSNMSPEDSSIYLCSVEGAGGQNTEAFFGQGTRLTVV.

CDR3 residues: CAWSRGGANTEAFF. CDR3 coding DNA: TGTGCCTGGAGTCGTGGAGGAGCGAACACTGAAGCTTTCTTT. The chain uses TRBV30 and TRBJ1-1, with no clear D. V was cut by 2 bases and J by 1 base, with 11 bases left in between. There are 14 residues in the CDR3. Germline V gene sequence: CDR1 GTSNPN, CDR2 SVGIG (reference sequence).

The V and J genes are TRBV19 and TRBJ1-5; 10 positions match TRBD1. Trimming cost V 6 bases and J 6 bases; bases outside gene matches: 5. This CDR3 comprises 14 residues. From germline, CDR1 is LNHDA and CDR2 SQIVND (reference sequence). CDR3 nucleotide sequence: TGTGCCAGTAGAGACAGGGGGCAAAGTCAGCCCCAGCATTTT. Translated: CASRDRGQSQPQHF.

This sequence joins TRBV7-8 and TRBJ1-4, with 9 bases aligning to TRBD1. Germline V gives CDR1 SGHVS, CDR2 FQNEAQ. The CDR3 runs to 14 residues. The V segment lost 1 base and the J segment 12 bases; nucleotides outside the gene matches: 6. DNA for the CDR3: TGTGCCAGCAGCTTAGGGTGGGACAGGGTAGAACTGTTTTTT. It specifies CASSLGWDRVELFF.

This clone was found once. The V gene is TRBV4-3, the J gene TRBJ1-6; possible D gene TRBD1, 5 bases. Trimming left V 0 bases short and J 12 bases short, with 18 bases between. The CDR3 covers 16 residues. CDR1 and CDR2 from the germline V gene are LGHNA and YSLEER. The CDR3 coding sequence is TGCGCCAGCAGCCAAGATTGGGGACTACAGGTTAAACCCCTCCACTTT. It encodes CASSQDWGLQVKPLHF.

CDR3: CASSVVQVGTGELFF. CDR3 nucleotide sequence: TGTGCCAGCAGCGTAGTACAGGTTGGCACCGGGGAGCTGTTTTTT. V usage is TRBV9 and J usage is TRBJ2-2; the D gene is possibly TRBD1 (5 bases). The CDR3 length is 15 residues. The V gene's germline CDR1 is SGDLS and CDR2 YYNGEE. Trimming left V 0 bases short and J 4 bases short, with 10 bases between.

The V gene is TRBV7-9, the J gene TRBJ2-7, with TRBD1 matching over 8 bases. CDR3 length: 15 residues. V gave up 5 bases and J gave up 6 bases; unmatched junction bases: 12. Per the germline V gene, CDR1 is SEHNR and CDR2 is FQNEAQ (reference sequence). As DNA, the CDR3 is TGTGCCAGCAGCCCCCGCGGCGCAGGGGGCCCCGAGCAGTACTTC. The encoded protein is CASSPRGAGGPEQYF.

The chain has TRBV10-3 and TRBJ1-1, with TRBD1 identical over 8 bases. Germline assignment: CDR1 ENHRY and CDR2 SYGVKD. V was clipped by 6 bases and J by 0 bases; unmatched bases: 9. This CDR3 has 16 amino acids. DNA of the CDR3: TGTGCCATCAGGGTGGGGACAGGAGCTCTGAACACTGAAGCTTTCTTT. This codes for CAIRVGTGALNTEAFF.

The chain links TRBV7-6 to TRBJ1-2; D is perhaps TRBD1 (6 bases). The germline V gene encodes CDR1 SGHVS and CDR2 FNYEAQ. V lost 1 base, J lost 5 bases, and 14 bases lay in between. The CDR3 is 15 amino acids. The CDR3 spells CASSLDGAGEYGYTF. The CDR3 region has the DNA TGTGCCAGCAGCTTAGATGGGGCAGGGGAGTATGGCTACACCTTC.

The chain has TRBV3-1 (or the pseudogene TRBV3-2) and TRBJ2-2; D is unclear. The germline V gene has CDR1 LGHDT and CDR2 YNNKEL (reference sequence). The CDR3 covers 12 residues. Trimming took 5 bases from V and 5 from J, leaving 6 bases between them. This CDR3 is CASSFMTGELFF. CDR3 DNA sequence: TGTGCCAGCAGCTTCATGACCGGGGAGCTGTTTTTT.

This clone was seen just once. J is TRBJ1-5 and V is TRBV5-1, with TRBD1 identical over 10 bases. The germline CDR1 and CDR2 sequences are SGHRS and YFSETQ. The CDR3 contains 14 residues. V dropped 4 bases and J dropped 5; count of bases not matched to a gene: 3. The CDR3 DNA reads as TGCGCCAGCAGCGACGGGACAGGGGATCAGCCCCAGCATTTT. Translated, it gives CASSDGTGDQPQHF.

For the CDR3, the DNA is TGTGCCAGTAGACTTGTTGCTGGGGCCAACGTCCTGACTTTC. Translated: CASRLVAGANVLTF. V gene TRBV19 combines with J gene TRBJ2-6; the D is unclear. The V gene lost 6 bases and the J gene lost 2 bases, with 8 bases spanning the gap. CDR1 and CDR2 (germline): LNHDA, SQIVND (reference sequence). The CDR3 extends over 14 amino acids. The full variable domain, with the rest looked up from reference TRBV19 and TRBJ2-6, is DGGITQSPKYLFRKEGQNVTLSCEQNLNHDAMYWYRQDPGQGLRLIYYSQIVNDFQKGDIAEGYSVSREKKESFPLTVTSAQKNPTAFYLCASRLVAGANVLTFGAGSRLTVL.

This clone was seen just once. This rearrangement joins TRBV5-6 to TRBJ1-1, with D unresolved. Trimming removed 1 base from V and 7 bases from J, with 11 bases in between. The germline V gene has CDR1 SGHDT and CDR2 YYEEEE. The CDR3 is 13 residues long. In DNA form, the CDR3 reads TGTGCCAGCAGCTTGAACAGAATCCTTGAAGCTTTCTTT. Amino acid sequence: CASSLNRILEAFF.

This sequence joins TRBV20-1 and TRBJ2-1; TRBD2 matches 14 bases. The CDR3 loop spans 14 amino acids. Germline V gives CDR1 DFQATT, CDR2 SNEGSKA (reference sequence). V shed 3 bases, J shed 8 bases, and the junction held 3 bases outside the gene matches. CDR3 coding DNA: TGCAGTGCTAGTAAGACTAGCGGGGGGGATGAGCAGTTCTTC. Protein: CSASKTSGGDEQFF.

This rearrangement joins TRBV28 to TRBJ1-5, with 9 bases aligning to TRBD1. With V trimmed by 6 bases and J by 5 bases, 8 bases remained unmatched. The CDR3 consists of 15 residues. CDR1 and CDR2 (germline): MDHEN, SYDVKM. CDR3 residues: CASRAAGTGHQPQHF. In nucleotides, the CDR3 is TGTGCCAGCAGAGCGGCCGGGACAGGGCATCAGCCCCAGCATTTT. The variable domain in full, completed from reference TRBV28 and TRBJ1-5, reads DVKVTQSSRYLVKRTGEKVFLECVQDMDHENMFWYRQDPGLGLRLIYFSYDVKMKEKGDIPEGYSVSREKKERFSLILESASTNQTSMYLCASRAAGTGHQPQHFGDGTRLSIL.

The chain couples TRBV2 to TRBJ1-4; tentative D call: TRBD1 (6 bases). Germline V gives CDR1 SNHLY, CDR2 FYNNEI. The CDR3 runs to 15 residues. V was clipped by 5 bases and J by 4 bases, with 14 bases between them. The CDR3 is CASSTRQEYNEKLFF. Here the CDR3 DNA reads TGTGCCAGCAGTACCCGACAGGAATATAATGAAAAACTGTTTTTT.